This T cell receptor (beta chain) was documented in a study of blood T cells in healthy people across ages. A sample-barcoded 5' primer and a J-beta primer mix were used in a second PCR of about 7 to 12 cycles. MiXCR, applied by TCRdb to the 5' RACE reads, yields one record per CDR3 protein. The sample lists about 780,000 distinct CDR3 sequences; about 45% were seen once. Trimming left V 2 bases short and J 1 base short, with 15 bases between. In germline, CDR1 is DFQATT, CDR2 SNEGSKA (reference sequence). The CDR3 consists of 15 residues. The clonotype originates from a man aged 80 or over in good health. Material: blood. The genes are TRBV20-1 and TRBJ2-7; D not resolved. The CDR3 is CSARFSRAGSYEQYF. The CDR3 DNA sequence: TGCAGTGCTAGATTTAGTAGAGCTGGGTCCTACGAGCAGTACTTC.